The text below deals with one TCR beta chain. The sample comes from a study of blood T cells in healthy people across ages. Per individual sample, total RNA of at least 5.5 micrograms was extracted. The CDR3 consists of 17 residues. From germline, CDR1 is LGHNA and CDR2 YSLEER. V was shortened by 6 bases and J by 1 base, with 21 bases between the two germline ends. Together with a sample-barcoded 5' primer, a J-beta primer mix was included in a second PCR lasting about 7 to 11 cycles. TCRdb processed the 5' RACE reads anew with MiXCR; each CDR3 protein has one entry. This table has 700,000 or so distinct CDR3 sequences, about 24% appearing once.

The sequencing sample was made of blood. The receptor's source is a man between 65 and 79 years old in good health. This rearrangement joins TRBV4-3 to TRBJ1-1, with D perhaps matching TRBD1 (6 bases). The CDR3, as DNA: TGCGCCAGCAGTCCTAGCCTTCCGGGACAAGGGAACACTGAAGCTTTCTTT. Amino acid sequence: CASSPSLPGQGNTEAFF.